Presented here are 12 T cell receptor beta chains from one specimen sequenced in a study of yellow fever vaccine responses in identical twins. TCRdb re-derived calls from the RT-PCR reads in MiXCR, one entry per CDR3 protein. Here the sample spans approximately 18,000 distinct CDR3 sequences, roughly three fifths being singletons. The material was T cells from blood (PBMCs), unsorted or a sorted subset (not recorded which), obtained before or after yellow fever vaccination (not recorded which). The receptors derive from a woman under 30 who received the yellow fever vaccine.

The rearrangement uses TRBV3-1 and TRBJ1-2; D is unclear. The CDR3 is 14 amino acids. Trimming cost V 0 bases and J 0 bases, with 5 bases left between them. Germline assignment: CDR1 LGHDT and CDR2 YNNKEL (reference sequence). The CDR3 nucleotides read TGTGCCAGCAGCCAAGATCCAACTAACTATGGCTACACCTTC. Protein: CASSQDPTNYGYTF.

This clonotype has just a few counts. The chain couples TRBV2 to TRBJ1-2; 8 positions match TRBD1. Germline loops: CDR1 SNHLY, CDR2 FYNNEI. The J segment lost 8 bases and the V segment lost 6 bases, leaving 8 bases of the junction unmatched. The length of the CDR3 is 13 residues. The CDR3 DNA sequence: TGTGCCAGCAGGCCTTCAGGGGGCGGAGGCTACACCTTC. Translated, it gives CASRPSGGGGYTF.

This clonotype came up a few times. CDR3 in amino acids: CASSSRMNTEAFF. For the CDR3, the DNA is TGTGCCAGCTCGTCCCGGATGAACACTGAAGCTTTCTTT. This chain joins TRBV12-3 or TRBV12-4 and TRBJ1-1; D unclear. The CDR3 covers 13 residues. V lost 8 bases and J 0 bases, leaving 10 bases between the germline ends.

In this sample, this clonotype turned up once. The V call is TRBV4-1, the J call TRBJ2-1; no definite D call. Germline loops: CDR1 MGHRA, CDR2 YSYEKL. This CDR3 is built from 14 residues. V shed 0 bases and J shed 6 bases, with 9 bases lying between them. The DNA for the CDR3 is TGCGCCAGCAGCCAAGATAGGCTAAGCAATGAGCAGTTCTTC. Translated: CASSQDRLSNEQFF.

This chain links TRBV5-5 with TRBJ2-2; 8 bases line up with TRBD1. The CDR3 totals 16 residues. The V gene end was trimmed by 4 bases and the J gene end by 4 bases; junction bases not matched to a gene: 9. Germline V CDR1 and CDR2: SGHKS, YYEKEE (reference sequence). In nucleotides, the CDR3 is TGTGCCAGCAGCACCTGGACAGGGTTTGGCACCGGGGAGCTGTTTTTT. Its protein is CASSTWTGFGTGELFF.

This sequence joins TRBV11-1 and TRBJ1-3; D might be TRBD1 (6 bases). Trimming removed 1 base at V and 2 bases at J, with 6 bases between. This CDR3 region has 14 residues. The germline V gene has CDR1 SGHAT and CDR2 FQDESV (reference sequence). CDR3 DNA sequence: TGTGCCAGCAGCTTAGACAGGGCTGGAAACACCATATATTTT. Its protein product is CASSLDRAGNTIYF.

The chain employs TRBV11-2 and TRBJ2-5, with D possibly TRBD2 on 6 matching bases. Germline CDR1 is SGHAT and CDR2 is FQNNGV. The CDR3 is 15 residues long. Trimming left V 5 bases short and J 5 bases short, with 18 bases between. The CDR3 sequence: CASSLGTAYWETQYF. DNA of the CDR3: TGTGCCAGCAGCCTCGGGACTGCCTATTGGGAGACCCAGTACTTC.

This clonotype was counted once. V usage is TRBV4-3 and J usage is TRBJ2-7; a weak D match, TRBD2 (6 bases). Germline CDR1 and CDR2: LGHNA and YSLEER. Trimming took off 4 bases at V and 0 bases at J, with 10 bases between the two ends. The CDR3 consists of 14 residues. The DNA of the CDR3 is TGCGCCAGCAGCCCCCGGGGGAGCTCCTACGAGCAGTACGTC. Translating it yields CASSPRGSSYEQYV.

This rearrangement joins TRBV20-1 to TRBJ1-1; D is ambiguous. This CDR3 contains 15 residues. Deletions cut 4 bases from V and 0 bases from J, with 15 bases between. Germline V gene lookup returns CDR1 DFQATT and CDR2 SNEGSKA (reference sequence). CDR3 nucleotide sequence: TGCAGTGCTACCGGAGGAGGCTGGGTGAACACTGAAGCTTTCTTT. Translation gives CSATGGGWVNTEAFF.

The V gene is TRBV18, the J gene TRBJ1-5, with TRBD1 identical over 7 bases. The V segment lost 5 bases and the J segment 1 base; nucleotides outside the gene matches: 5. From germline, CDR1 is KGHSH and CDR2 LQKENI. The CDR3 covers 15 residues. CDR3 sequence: CASSTGTESNQPQHF. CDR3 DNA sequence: TGTGCCAGCTCAACCGGGACAGAGAGCAATCAGCCCCAGCATTTT.

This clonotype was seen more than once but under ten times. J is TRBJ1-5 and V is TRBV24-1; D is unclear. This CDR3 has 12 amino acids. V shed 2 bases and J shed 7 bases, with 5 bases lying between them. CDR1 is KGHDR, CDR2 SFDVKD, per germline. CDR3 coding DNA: TGTGCCACCAGTGATTCAGACCAGCCCCAGCATTTT. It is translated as CATSDSDQPQHF.

In DNA form, the CDR3 reads TGTGCCAGCAGCTCAGACAGGGGGAATGGCTACACCTTC. Translation: CASSSDRGNGYTF. The chain has TRBV11-2 and TRBJ1-2; TRBD1 aligns across 9 bases. This CDR3 spans 13 amino acids. Germline CDR1 SGHAT, CDR2 FQNNGV. The V and J ends lost 4 bases and 6 bases, in that order; junction bases with no gene match: 3.